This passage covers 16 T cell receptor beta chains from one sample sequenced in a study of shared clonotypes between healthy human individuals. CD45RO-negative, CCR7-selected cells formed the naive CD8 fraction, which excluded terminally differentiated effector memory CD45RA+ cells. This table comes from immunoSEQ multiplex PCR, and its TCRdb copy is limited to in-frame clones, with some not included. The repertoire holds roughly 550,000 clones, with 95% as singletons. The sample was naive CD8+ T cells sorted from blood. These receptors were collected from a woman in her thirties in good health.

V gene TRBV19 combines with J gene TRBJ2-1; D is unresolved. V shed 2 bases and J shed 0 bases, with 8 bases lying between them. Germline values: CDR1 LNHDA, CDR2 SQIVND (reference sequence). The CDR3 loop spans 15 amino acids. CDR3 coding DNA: TGTGCCAGTAGTATATTAGGCAGCTCCTACAATGAGCAGTTCTTC. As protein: CASSILGSSYNEQFF.

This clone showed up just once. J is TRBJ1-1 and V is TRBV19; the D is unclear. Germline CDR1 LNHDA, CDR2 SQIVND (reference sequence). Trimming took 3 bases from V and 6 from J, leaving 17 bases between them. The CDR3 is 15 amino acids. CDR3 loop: CASSILPSGLPEAFF. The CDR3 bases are TGTGCCAGTAGTATTCTCCCTTCTGGGCTCCCTGAAGCTTTCTTT.

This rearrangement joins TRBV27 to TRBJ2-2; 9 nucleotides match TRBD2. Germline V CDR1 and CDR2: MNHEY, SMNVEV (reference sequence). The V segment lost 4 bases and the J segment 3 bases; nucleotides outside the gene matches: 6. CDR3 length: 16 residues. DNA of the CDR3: TGTGCCAGCAGTTCCCCAGCGGGAGGATACACCGGGGAGCTGTTTTTT. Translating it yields CASSSPAGGYTGELFF.

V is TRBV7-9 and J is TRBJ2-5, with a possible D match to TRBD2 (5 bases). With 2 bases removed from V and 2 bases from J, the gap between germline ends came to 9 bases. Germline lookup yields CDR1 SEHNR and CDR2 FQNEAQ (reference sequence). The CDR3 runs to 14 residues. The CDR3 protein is CASSLPWEQETQYF. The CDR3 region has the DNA TGTGCCAGCAGCTTACCTTGGGAGCAAGAGACCCAGTACTTC.

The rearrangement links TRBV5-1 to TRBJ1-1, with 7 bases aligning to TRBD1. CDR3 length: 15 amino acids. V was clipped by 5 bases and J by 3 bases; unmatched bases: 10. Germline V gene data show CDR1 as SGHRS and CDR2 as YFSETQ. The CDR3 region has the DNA TGCGCCAGCAGTTCTGGACAGGTAGTCGACACTGAAGCTTTCTTT. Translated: CASSSGQVVDTEAFF.

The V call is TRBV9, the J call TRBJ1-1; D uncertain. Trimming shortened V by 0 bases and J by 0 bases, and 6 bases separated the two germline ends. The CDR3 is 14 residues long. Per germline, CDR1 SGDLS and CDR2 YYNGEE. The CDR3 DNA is TGTGCCAGCAGCGTAGAAGGGATGAACACTGAAGCTTTCTTT. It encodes CASSVEGMNTEAFF.

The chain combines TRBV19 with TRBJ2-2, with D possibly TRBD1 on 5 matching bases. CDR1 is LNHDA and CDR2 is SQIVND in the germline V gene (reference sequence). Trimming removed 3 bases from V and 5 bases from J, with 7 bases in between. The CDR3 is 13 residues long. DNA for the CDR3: TGTGCCAGTAGTATGACAGAGACCGGGGAGCTGTTTTTT. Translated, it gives CASSMTETGELFF. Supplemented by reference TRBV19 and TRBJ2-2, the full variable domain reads DGGITQSPKYLFRKEGQNVTLSCEQNLNHDAMYWYRQDPGQGLRLIYYSQIVNDFQKGDIAEGYSVSREKKESFPLTVTSAQKNPTAFYLCASSMTETGELFFGEGSRLTVL.

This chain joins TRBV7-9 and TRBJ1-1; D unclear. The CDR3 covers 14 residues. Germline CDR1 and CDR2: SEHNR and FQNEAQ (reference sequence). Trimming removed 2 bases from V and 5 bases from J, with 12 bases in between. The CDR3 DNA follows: TGTGCCAGCAGCTTAATTTTTCCCGGGACTGAAGCTTTCTTT. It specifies CASSLIFPGTEAFF.

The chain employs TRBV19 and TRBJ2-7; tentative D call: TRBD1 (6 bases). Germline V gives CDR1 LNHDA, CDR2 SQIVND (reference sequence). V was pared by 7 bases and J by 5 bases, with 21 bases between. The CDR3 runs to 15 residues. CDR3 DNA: TGTGCCAGTAAGGCTATTCACGGGACACCACACGAGCAGTACTTC. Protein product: CASKAIHGTPHEQYF.

The CDR3 loop is CASSGRQEVWYTQYF. CDR3 coding DNA: TGTGCCAGCAGCGGTAGACAGGAGGTTTGGTATACGCAGTATTTT. The chain has TRBV6-1 and TRBJ2-3; D is perhaps TRBD1 (6 bases). CDR3 length: 15 amino acids. Germline V gene sequence: CDR1 MNHNS, CDR2 SASEGT. Deletions cut 6 bases from V and 7 bases from J, with 20 bases between.

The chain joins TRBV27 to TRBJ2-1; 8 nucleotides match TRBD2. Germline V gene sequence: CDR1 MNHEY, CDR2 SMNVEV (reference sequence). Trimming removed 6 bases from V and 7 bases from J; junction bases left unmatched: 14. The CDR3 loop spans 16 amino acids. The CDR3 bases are TGTGCCAGCAGACTGTCGGGCTCTAGCGGGTTTAATGAGCAGTTCTTC. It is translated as CASRLSGSSGFNEQFF.

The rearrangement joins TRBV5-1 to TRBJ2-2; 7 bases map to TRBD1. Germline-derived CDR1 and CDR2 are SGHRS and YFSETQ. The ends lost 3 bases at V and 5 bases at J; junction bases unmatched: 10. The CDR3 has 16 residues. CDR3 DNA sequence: TGCGCCAGCAGCTCCGGGCAGGGGGTCGGAACCGGGGAGCTGTTTTTT. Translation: CASSSGQGVGTGELFF.

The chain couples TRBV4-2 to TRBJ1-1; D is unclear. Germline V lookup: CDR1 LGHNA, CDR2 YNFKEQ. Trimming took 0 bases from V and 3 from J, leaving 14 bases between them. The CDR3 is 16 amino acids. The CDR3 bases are TGTGCCAGCAGCCAAGATACCCCCCCGAAATACACTGAAGCTTTCTTT. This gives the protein CASSQDTPPKYTEAFF.

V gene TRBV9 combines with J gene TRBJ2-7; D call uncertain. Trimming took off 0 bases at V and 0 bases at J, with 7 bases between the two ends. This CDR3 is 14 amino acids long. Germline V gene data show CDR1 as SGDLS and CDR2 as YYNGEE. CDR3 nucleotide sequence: TGTGCCAGCAGCGTAGGACTCGACTCCTACGAGCAGTACTTC. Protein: CASSVGLDSYEQYF. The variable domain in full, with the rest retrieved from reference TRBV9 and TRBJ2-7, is DSGVTQTPKHLITATGQRVTLRCSPRSGDLSVYWYQQSLDQGLQFLIQYYNGEERAKGNILERFSAQQFPDLHSELNLSSLELGDSALYFCASSVGLDSYEQYFGPGTRLTVT.

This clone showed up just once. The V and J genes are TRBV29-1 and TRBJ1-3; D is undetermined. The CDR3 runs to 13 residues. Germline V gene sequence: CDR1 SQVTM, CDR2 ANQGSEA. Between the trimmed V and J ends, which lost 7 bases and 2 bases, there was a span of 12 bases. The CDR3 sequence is CSAWFGTGNTIYF. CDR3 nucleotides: TGCAGCGCCTGGTTTGGGACTGGAAACACCATATATTTT.

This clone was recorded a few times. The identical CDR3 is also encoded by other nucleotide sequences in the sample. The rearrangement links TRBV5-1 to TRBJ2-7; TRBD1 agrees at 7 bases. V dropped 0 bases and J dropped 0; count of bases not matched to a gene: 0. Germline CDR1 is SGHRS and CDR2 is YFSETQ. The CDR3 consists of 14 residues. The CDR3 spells CASSLGDSSYEQYF. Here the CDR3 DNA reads TGCGCCAGCAGCTTGGGGGACAGCTCCTACGAGCAGTACTTC.